Below are 32 T cell receptor beta chains sequenced from a single sample in a study of OX40 agonist ivuxolimab in advanced cancers. The repertoire was sequenced with immunoSEQ multiplex PCR; TCRdb's copy has only in-frame clones and lacks some. In the table there are some 20,000 clones, 70% to 90% of which are singletons. The sample was CD4+ or CD8+ T cells sorted from blood, taken in a trial of the OX40 agonist ivuxolimab. The origin of the receptors is an adult with an advanced solid tumor such as melanoma, head and neck, liver or kidney cancer.

In this sample, this clone turned up a few times. The chain recombines TRBV9 with TRBJ1-1; D gene unclear. This CDR3 comprises 14 residues. Germline-derived CDR1 and CDR2 are SGDLS and YYNGEE. Trimming shortened V by 3 bases and J by 5 bases, and 14 bases separated the two germline ends. This chain's CDR3 is CASSAGLRGTEAFF. CDR3 in DNA: TGTGCCAGCAGCGCCGGACTCAGAGGAACTGAAGCTTTCTTT. Full variable domain (missing parts from reference TRBV9 and TRBJ1-1): DSGVTQTPKHLITATGQRVTLRCSPRSGDLSVYWYQQSLDQGLQFLIQYYNGEERAKGNILERFSAQQFPDLHSELNLSSLELGDSALYFCASSAGLRGTEAFFGQGTRLTVV.

In its sample, this clone was seen a few times. This chain links TRBV13 with TRBJ2-7; 8 bases agree with TRBD1. This CDR3 comprises 14 residues. The ends lost 0 bases at V and 5 bases at J; junction bases unmatched: 3. Germline-derived CDR1 and CDR2 are PRHDT and FYEKMQ (reference sequence). In DNA, the CDR3 is TGTGCCAGCAGCTTAGGGCAGGGGGCGAACGAGCAGTACTTC. Its translation: CASSLGQGANEQYF.

The chain joins TRBV11-3 to TRBJ2-2; 9 bases are a match to TRBD2. Germline loops: CDR1 SGHNT, CDR2 YENEEA. V dropped 5 bases and J dropped 5; count of bases not matched to a gene: 6. This CDR3 has 15 amino acids. CDR3 region: CASSPTSGWTGELFF. Written as DNA, the CDR3 is TGTGCCAGCAGCCCGACTAGCGGATGGACCGGGGAGCTGTTTTTT.

The chain carries TRBV6-6 and TRBJ2-7; D is perhaps TRBD1 or TRBD2 (5 bases each). Deletions cut 2 bases from V and 7 bases from J, with 9 bases between. The CDR3 is made up of 12 amino acids. In germline, CDR1 is MNHNY, CDR2 SVGAGI (reference sequence). CDR3 DNA sequence: TGTGCCAGCAGTTACGGGGGATCAGAGCAGTACTTC. Its protein is CASSYGGSEQYF.

This rearrangement joins TRBV6-5 to TRBJ2-7, with D perhaps assigned TRBD1 or TRBD2 (5 bases each). V lost 2 bases and J lost 4, with 9 bases in between. CDR3 size: 13 residues. Germline-derived CDR1 and CDR2 are MNHEY and SVGAGI. The CDR3 loop is CASSYGDGYEQYF. Here the CDR3 DNA reads TGTGCCAGCAGTTACGGGGACGGTTACGAGCAGTACTTC.

The gene calls are TRBV6-5 and TRBJ2-7; D is undetermined. This CDR3 has 13 residues. V was trimmed by 6 bases and J by 2 bases, leaving 11 bases between them. CDR1 MNHEY and CDR2 SVGAGI come from the germline V gene. In DNA form, the CDR3 reads TGTGCCAGCAGCCCCCGTGGGCCCTACGAGCAGTACTTC. Its protein product is CASSPRGPYEQYF.

The V call is TRBV13, the J call TRBJ2-7, with 12 bases lining up with TRBD2. There are 16 residues in the CDR3. Looked up from germline, CDR1 is PRHDT and CDR2 is FYEKMQ (reference sequence). V lost 4 bases, J lost 5 bases, and 9 bases stayed unmatched. The CDR3 loop reads CASSYTSGGPSNEQYF. The CDR3 DNA reads as TGTGCCAGCAGCTACACTAGCGGGGGGCCCTCGAACGAGCAGTACTTC.

Only a few counts were recorded for this clone. The chain has TRBV9 and TRBJ2-5, with D perhaps TRBD1 (5 bases). The CDR3 sequence is 13 residues long. Germline V gene lookup returns CDR1 SGDLS and CDR2 YYNGEE. Trimming removed 3 bases at V and 0 bases at J, with 6 bases between. This CDR3 reads CASSADNQETQYF. The CDR3 DNA reads TGTGCCAGCAGCGCGGACAACCAAGAGACCCAGTACTTC.

The chain is built from TRBV4-3 and TRBJ2-5; D gene unclear. Trimming took off 1 base at V and 4 bases at J, with 16 bases between the two ends. Germline V CDR1 and CDR2: LGHNA, YSLEER. The CDR3 has 16 amino acids. CDR3 amino acids: CASSQVGGSAGETQYF. In DNA, the CDR3 is TGCGCCAGCAGCCAAGTAGGCGGCTCCGCCGGAGAGACCCAGTACTTC.

The chain carries TRBV28 and TRBJ2-2; D assignment may be TRBD1 or TRBD2 (5 bases each). The germline gives CDR1 MDHEN, CDR2 SYDVKM. V was trimmed by 2 bases and J by 2 bases, leaving 18 bases between them. This CDR3 spans 18 amino acids. The CDR3 DNA reads TGTGCCAGCAGTTTAGGGACCATCCTTAGGGGCAACACCGGGGAGCTGTTTTTT. Its translation: CASSLGTILRGNTGELFF.

This chain connects TRBV29-1 to TRBJ2-3; TRBD2 is a possible D gene (6 bases). Germline V gives CDR1 SQVTM, CDR2 ANQGSEA. V was pared by 4 bases and J by 0 bases, with 17 bases between. The CDR3 covers 16 residues. Here the CDR3 reads CSVALWRDLSTDTQYF. Here the CDR3 DNA reads TGCAGCGTTGCACTTTGGCGGGACCTGAGCACAGATACGCAGTATTTT.

This chain joins TRBV4-3 and TRBJ2-7; 11 bases are shared with TRBD1. This CDR3 has 15 amino acids. V trimming: 4 bases; J trimming: 5 bases; junction bases outside the gene matches: 7. Germline V gene sequence: CDR1 LGHNA, CDR2 YSLEER. CDR3 sequence: CASSPGTGGSHEQYF. The CDR3, as DNA: TGCGCCAGCAGCCCAGGGACAGGGGGTAGCCACGAGCAGTACTTC.

The J gene is TRBJ2-3, the V gene TRBV19; 10 positions agree with TRBD2. Per the germline V gene, CDR1 is LNHDA and CDR2 is SQIVND (reference sequence). With V trimmed by 3 bases and J by 3 bases, 6 bases remained unmatched. The CDR3 length is 16 residues. The CDR3, as DNA: TGTGCCAGTAGTATTAGCGGGAGGCCCGGGACAGATACGCAGTATTTT. Translation: CASSISGRPGTDTQYF.

This chain connects TRBV7-8 to TRBJ2-2; no definite D call. Germline-derived CDR1 and CDR2 are SGHVS and FQNEAQ. V lost 3 bases, J lost 4 bases, and 6 bases lay in between. The CDR3 has 13 amino acids. CDR3 DNA sequence: TGTGCCAGCAGCTTGGTGACCACCGGGGAGCTGTTTTTT. Its translation: CASSLVTTGELFF.

The chain combines TRBV6-1 with TRBJ2-7; D is undetermined. The CDR3 covers 14 residues. Germline V gene data show CDR1 as MNHNS and CDR2 as SASEGT. V was pared by 3 bases and J by 3 bases, with 12 bases between. CDR3 coding DNA: TGTGCCAGCAGTGAGTCCAGGTTCGGCTACGAGCAGTACTTC. It yields the protein CASSESRFGYEQYF.

This clone was detected only a few times. The gene calls are TRBV6-6 and TRBJ1-1; D remains unclear. Trimming left V 4 bases short and J 1 base short, with 10 bases between. The CDR3 extends over 14 amino acids. From germline, CDR1 is MNHNY and CDR2 SVGAGI (reference sequence). The CDR3 DNA follows: TGTGCCAGCAGTTCGAGCCAGACGAACACTGAAGCTTTCTTT. As protein: CASSSSQTNTEAFF.

The gene calls are TRBV14 and TRBJ2-5; 7 nucleotides agree with TRBD1. Trimming removed 2 bases from V and 5 bases from J; junction bases left unmatched: 8. From germline, CDR1 is SGHDN and CDR2 FVKESK. This CDR3 is 15 amino acids long. CDR3 sequence: CASSQLGGVGETQYF. The CDR3 DNA reads as TGTGCCAGCAGCCAACTAGGGGGCGTTGGGGAGACCCAGTACTTC.

This chain joins TRBV7-9 and TRBJ2-7; perhaps D is TRBD1 or TRBD2 (7 bases each). This CDR3 region has 15 residues. The V and J ends lost 5 bases and 3 bases respectively, with 17 bases between them. The germline V gene encodes CDR1 SEHNR and CDR2 FQNEAQ (reference sequence). Here the CDR3 DNA reads TGTGCCAGCAGCCCGGGCGCAGGGGGGGTCTACGAGCAGTACTTC. Amino acids: CASSPGAGGVYEQYF. Full variable domain (outside the CDR3, taken from reference TRBV7-9 and TRBJ2-7): DTGVSQNPRHKITKRGQNVTFRCDPISEHNRLYWYRQTLGQGPEFLTYFQNEAQLEKSRLLSDRFSAERPKGSFSTLEIQRTEQGDSAMYLCASSPGAGGVYEQYFGPGTRLTVT.

The chain employs TRBV19 and TRBJ1-5; no clear D. This CDR3 is built from 13 residues. Trimming took off 1 base at V and 6 bases at J, with 7 bases between the two ends. The germline CDR1 and CDR2 sequences are LNHDA and SQIVND (reference sequence). The CDR3 DNA reads as TGTGCCAGTAGTATAGCGGGGTCTCAGCCCCAGCATTTT. Translated: CASSIAGSQPQHF.

The chain uses TRBV29-1 and TRBJ2-7; D gene unclear. The CDR3 runs to 12 residues. Germline CDR1 is SQVTM and CDR2 is ANQGSEA. V was shortened by 2 bases and J by 4 bases, with 9 bases between the two germline ends. CDR3 nucleotide sequence: TGCAGCGTTGAATATAGTTCGTACGAGCAGTACTTC. The encoded protein is CSVEYSSYEQYF.

This clone came up a few times. The chain employs TRBV19 and TRBJ2-1; no clear D. This CDR3 region has 14 residues. The germline gives CDR1 LNHDA, CDR2 SQIVND (reference sequence). V lost 1 base and J lost 2, with 6 bases in between. The CDR3 nucleotides read TGTGCCAGTAGTATAGCCGACGCCTACAATGAGCAGTTCTTC. As protein: CASSIADAYNEQFF.

V gene TRBV5-1 combines with J gene TRBJ2-7, with a tentative D call TRBD2 (5 bases). The CDR3 sequence is 11 residues long. Germline-derived CDR1 and CDR2 are SGHRS and YFSETQ. The V gene lost 4 bases and the J gene lost 6 bases, with 8 bases spanning the gap. The chain's CDR3 is CASSPGSEQYF. The DNA for the CDR3 is TGCGCCAGCAGCCCGGGGTCCGAGCAGTACTTC.

The V and J genes are TRBV9 and TRBJ2-3; D call uncertain. This CDR3 spans 11 amino acids. The V and J ends lost 3 bases and 4 bases respectively, with 3 bases between them. Germline V gene lookup returns CDR1 SGDLS and CDR2 YYNGEE. The CDR3 DNA reads as TGTGCCAGCAGCGATCCAGATACGCAGTATTTT. Translated: CASSDPDTQYF.

CDR3 residues: CASSRQGVISQSDTGELFF. CDR3 DNA: TGCGCCAGCAGCCGCCAAGGTGTCATTTCCCAATCGGACACCGGGGAGCTGTTTTTT. V and J are TRBV4-3 and TRBJ2-2; no clear D gene. Trimming shortened V by 4 bases and J by 3 bases, and 24 bases separated the two germline ends. Per the germline V gene, CDR1 is LGHNA and CDR2 is YSLEER. There are 19 residues in the CDR3.

The rearrangement links TRBV6-5 to TRBJ2-7; 7 bases fit TRBD1. The junction had 10 bases not matched to a gene; V was cut back by 10 bases and J by 4 bases. CDR1 and CDR2 from the germline V gene are MNHEY and SVGAGI. The CDR3 spans 13 residues. The CDR3 DNA sequence: TGTGCCACCTCACAGGGGCGAACTTACGAGCAGTACTTC. This gives the protein CATSQGRTYEQYF.

The chain links TRBV10-1 to TRBJ2-7; D not certain. The germline CDR1 and CDR2 sequences are WNHNN and SYGVQD (reference sequence). V was shortened by 0 bases and J by 4 bases, with 4 bases between the two germline ends. The CDR3 contains 12 residues. CDR3 bases: TGCGCCAGCAGTGAGTCAGGTTACGAGCAGTACTTC. Translating gives CASSESGYEQYF.

V is TRBV5-6 and J is TRBJ2-7, with a tentative D call TRBD2 (5 bases). CDR1 and CDR2 from the germline V gene are SGHDT and YYEEEE. V lost 4 bases, J lost 2 bases, and 7 bases lay in between. The CDR3 has 12 amino acids. The CDR3 coding sequence is TGTGCCAGCAGCCCCGGGACCTACGAGCAGTACTTC. This gives the protein CASSPGTYEQYF.

A few counts support this clone. V and J are TRBV28 and TRBJ2-1; 9 bases match TRBD1. The germline CDR1 and CDR2 sequences are MDHEN and SYDVKM. The CDR3 loop spans 13 amino acids. The V and J ends lost 8 bases and 3 bases, in that order; junction bases with no gene match: 2. The CDR3 loop is CASRDRDYNEQFF. Here the CDR3 DNA reads TGTGCCAGCCGGGACAGGGACTACAATGAGCAGTTCTTC.

J is TRBJ2-7 and V is TRBV11-1; D uncertain. V lost 1 base and J 7 bases, leaving 8 bases between the germline ends. From germline, CDR1 is SGHAT and CDR2 FQDESV (reference sequence). CDR3 length: 12 residues. The CDR3 nucleotides read TGTGCCAGCAGCTTAGTGGGCGAGGAGCAGTACTTC. It translates to CASSLVGEEQYF.

The V and J genes are TRBV11-2 and TRBJ1-2; D call uncertain. Trimming took 1 base from V and 4 from J, leaving 7 bases between them. The CDR3 runs 13 residues. Germline CDR1 SGHAT, CDR2 FQNNGV. The CDR3 DNA sequence: TGTGCCAGCAGCTTAGCAGTCTCCTATGGCTACACCTTC. This encodes CASSLAVSYGYTF.

The chain is built from TRBV7-2 and TRBJ2-1; 9 positions match TRBD2. The germline CDR1 and CDR2 sequences are SGHTA and FQGNSA. With 1 base clipped from V and 6 bases from J, the junction kept 4 bases outside the gene matches. This CDR3 has 15 residues. CDR3 loop: CASSLVAGGPNEQFF. CDR3 DNA sequence: TGTGCCAGCAGCTTAGTTGCGGGAGGGCCCAATGAGCAGTTCTTC.

CDR3 nucleotide sequence: TGTGCCAGTAGTATTGGCACAGGAAACACCATATATTTT. Translation: CASSIGTGNTIYF. The chain has TRBV19 and TRBJ1-3, with D unclear. V lost 3 bases and J 4 bases, leaving 7 bases between the germline ends. From germline, CDR1 is LNHDA and CDR2 SQIVND (reference sequence). The CDR3 length is 13 residues.